Given below is one T cell receptor (beta chain) in context. Its antigen is currently unknown. RNA in amounts of about 0.45 to 1 ug was reverse transcribed with random hexamers. MiXCR was run by TCRdb on the immunoSEQ multiplex PCR reads, yielding one entry per CDR3 protein. There are 100,000 to 110,000 distinct CDR3 sequences in the sample; around 96% occur only once, and 0.3% to 0.35% lies in the top ten. The data stem from a study of CD8 T cells in Susac syndrome. Study results and limitations: The relatively small number of individuals in the TCR sequencing and HLA analysis was acknowledged by the study.

Trimming stripped 4 bases from V and 3 bases from J, with 7 bases between. The CDR3 length is 12 residues. The germline CDR1 and CDR2 sequences are SQVTM and ANQGSEA. The sample taken for sequencing was CD8+ T cells from PBMCs. The chain combines TRBV29-1 with TRBJ2-1; D possibly corresponds to TRBD2 (5 bases). This receptor was identified in a human donor with Susac syndrome. The CDR3 DNA reads TGCAGCGTTGTTCGGGACTACAATGAGCAGTTCTTC. This sequence encodes CSVVRDYNEQFF.